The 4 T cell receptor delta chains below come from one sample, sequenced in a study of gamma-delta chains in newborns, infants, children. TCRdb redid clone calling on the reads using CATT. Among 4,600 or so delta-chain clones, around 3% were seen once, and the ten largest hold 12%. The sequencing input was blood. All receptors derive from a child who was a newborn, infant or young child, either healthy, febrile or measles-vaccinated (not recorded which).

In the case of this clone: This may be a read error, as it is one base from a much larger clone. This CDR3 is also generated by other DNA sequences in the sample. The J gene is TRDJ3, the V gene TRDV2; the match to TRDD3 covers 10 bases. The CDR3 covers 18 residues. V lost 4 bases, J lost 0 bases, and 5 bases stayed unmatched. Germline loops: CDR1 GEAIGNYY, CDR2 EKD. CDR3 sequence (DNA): TGTGCCTGTGATACTGGGGGATCCAGCTCCTGGGACACCCGACAGATGTTTTTC. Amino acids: CACDTGGSSSWDTRQMFF.

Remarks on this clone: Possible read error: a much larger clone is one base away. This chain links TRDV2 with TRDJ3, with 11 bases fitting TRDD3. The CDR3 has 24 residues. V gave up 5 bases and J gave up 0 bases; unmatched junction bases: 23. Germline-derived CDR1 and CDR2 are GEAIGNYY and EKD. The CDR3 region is CACGGVWGIRPGPRVSWDTRQMFF. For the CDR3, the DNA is TGTGCCTGTGGCGGTGTATGGGGGATACGGCCCGGGCCCAGGGTCTCCTGGGACACCCGACAGATGTTTTTC.

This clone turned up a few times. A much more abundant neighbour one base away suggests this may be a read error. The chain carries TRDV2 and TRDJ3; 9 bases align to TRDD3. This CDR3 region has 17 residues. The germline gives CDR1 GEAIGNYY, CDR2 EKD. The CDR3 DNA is TGTGCCTGTGATCCCCTTCTGGGGGATTGGGACGCCCGACAGATGTTTTTC. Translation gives CACDPLLGDWDARQMFF.

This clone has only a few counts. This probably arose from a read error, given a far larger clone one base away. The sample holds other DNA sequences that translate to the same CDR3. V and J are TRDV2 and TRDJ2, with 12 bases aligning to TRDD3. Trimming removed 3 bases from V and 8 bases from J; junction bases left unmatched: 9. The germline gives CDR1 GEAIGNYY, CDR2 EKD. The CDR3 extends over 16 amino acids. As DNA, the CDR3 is TGTGCCTGTGACGCCCTACTGGGGGATACCCCGGCACAACTCTTCTTT. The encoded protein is CACDALLGDTPAQLFF.